This is a list of T cell receptor beta chains from one sample in a study of ipilimumab plus nivolumab after autologous stem cell transplantation. Generated by immunoSEQ multiplex PCR, the TCRdb table keeps only in-frame clones and is missing some. The data show some 15,000 clones, approximately 80% seen once. Here the sequenced sample was PBMCs, taken in a trial of ipilimumab plus nivolumab as post-transplant consolidation. The source of these receptors is a male donor with diffuse large B-cell lymphoma. The CDR3 runs from the conserved cysteine through the conserved F or W. The order of the fields is D gene, V gene, J gene, clone size, CDR3 DNA, CDR3 protein. The D gene is left open where the match is weak. Rows may omit the clone size; those that give it use once, few, many or a size class.

NA	TRBV10-3	TRBJ2-7	NA	TGTGCCATCAGTGAGTCGAGGGTAGCGGCGTATTCCTACGAGCAGTACTTC	CAISESRVAAYSYEQYF
NA	TRBV9	TRBJ1-4	few	TGTGCCAGCAGCGAAAGAGTAGGAGAAAAACTGTTTTTT	CASSERVGEKLFF
NA	TRBV18	TRBJ2-5	NA	TGTGCCAGCTCACCCACCGGGACCCAAGCGGAGACCCAGTACTTC	CASSPTGTQAETQYF
NA	TRBV6-5	TRBJ2-7	NA	TGTGCCAGCAGTTTAGCGAGCCCCGAGCAGTACTTC	CASSLASPEQYF
NA	TRBV5-8	TRBJ1-2	few	TGTGCCAGCAGCCCGGGGGGGTATGGTGGCTACACCTTC	CASSPGGYGGYTF
NA	TRBV7-2	TRBJ2-7	once	TGTGCCAGCAGCTTAGGTGGGGAAACTTCCCCCCTCTACGAGCAGTACTTC	CASSLGGETSPLYEQYF
NA	TRBV5-6	TRBJ1-5	NA	TGTGCCAGCTCCAGCAGGAGCCTAGTCCAGCCCCAGCATTTT	CASSSRSLVQPQHF
TRBD1	TRBV9	TRBJ1-6	NA	TGTGCCAGCAGCGTAGGAACAGGGGGAAATTCACCCCTCCACTTT	CASSVGTGGNSPLHF
TRBD1	TRBV6-5	TRBJ1-5	NA	TGTGCCAGCAGGCCGGGACAGTATAGCAATCAGCCCCAGCATTTT	CASRPGQYSNQPQHF
TRBD1	TRBV30	TRBJ2-3	NA	TGTGCCTGGAGTAGGGCAGGGGGAACAGATACGCAGTATTTT	CAWSRAGGTDTQYF
TRBD1	TRBV6-1	TRBJ1-2	NA	TGTGCCAGCAGTGCGGGACAGCCTTTCTATGGCTACACCTTC	CASSAGQPFYGYTF
NA	TRBV5-8	TRBJ1-3	NA	TGTGCCAGCCTCGTGGGGACGTGGGTCTCTGGAAACACCATATATTTT	CASLVGTWVSGNTIYF
NA	TRBV7-8	TRBJ1-6	once	TGTGCCAGCAGCTTATGGAGGGGCCAAGATTCACCCCTCCACTTT	CASSLWRGQDSPLHF
NA	TRBV19	TRBJ2-1	NA	TGTGCCAGTAGTGGATCGAGATCGAGCTCCTACAATGAGCAGTTCTTC	CASSGSRSSSYNEQFF
NA	TRBV19	TRBJ2-2	NA	TGTGCCAGTAGTCGAGTGAACGGGGACACCGGGGAGCTGTTTTTT	CASSRVNGDTGELFF
NA	TRBV23-1	TRBJ1-4	once	TGCGCCAGCAGTCGAGTATGGATGTGTGAAAAACTGTTTTTT	CASSRVWMCEKLFF
NA	TRBV5-6	TRBJ2-1	NA	TGTGCCAGCAGCTTGGTTTGGACGAACAATGAGCAGTTCTTC	CASSLVWTNNEQFF
NA	TRBV6-6	TRBJ2-5	NA	TGTGCCAGCAGGGACGAGGGGAACCGGGAGACCCAGTACTTC	CASRDEGNRETQYF
NA	TRBV6-5	TRBJ1-2	NA	TGTGCCAGCAGTTATACAGATCCTAACTATGGCTACACCTTC	CASSYTDPNYGYTF
TRBD2	TRBV7-8	TRBJ2-1	NA	TGTGCCAGCAGCCTACCAAAGGCGGATAGGACTAGCGGTTACAATGAGCAGTTCTTC	CASSLPKADRTSGYNEQFF
NA	TRBV18	TRBJ1-6	NA	TGTGCCAGCTCACAGGGGTCGGATTCACCCCTCCACTTT	CASSQGSDSPLHF
NA	TRBV4-1	TRBJ1-4	NA	TGCGCCAGCAGCCTACCGGGACACATTAATGAAAAACTGTTTTTT	CASSLPGHINEKLFF
NA	TRBV2	TRBJ2-5	NA	TGTGCCAGCAGTGTAGGTTTCTTGGAAGAGACCCAGTACTTC	CASSVGFLEETQYF
NA	TRBV4-2	TRBJ2-3	NA	TGTGCCAGCAGCCAAGAAGTTGGTGATACGCAGTATTTT	CASSQEVGDTQYF
TRBD2	TRBV5-1	TRBJ2-1	NA	TGCGCCAGCAGCTTCCGGGGGGAAAACAATGAGCAGTTCTTC	CASSFRGENNEQFF
TRBD1	TRBV5-1	TRBJ1-2	NA	TGCGCCAGCAGCTTAGGACAGGGAACGGGTGGCTACACCTTC	CASSLGQGTGGYTF
NA	TRBV6-4	TRBJ2-5	NA	TGTGCCAGCAGTGACTACCTGTGGGGGACCCAGTACTTC	CASSDYLWGTQYF
TRBD2	TRBV5-1	TRBJ2-5	NA	TGCGCCAGCACTAGCGGGGCTCTCCAAGAGACCCAGTACTTC	CASTSGALQETQYF
TRBD2	TRBV4-3	TRBJ2-3	NA	TGCGCCAGCAGCCAGACTAGCGGGGGGGCCATCACAGATACGCAGTATTTT	CASSQTSGGAITDTQYF
TRBD2	TRBV7-2	TRBJ2-7	NA	TGTGCCAGCAGCTTAGACTGGCCACTAGCGTTATTTGGCTACGAGCAGTACTTC	CASSLDWPLALFGYEQYF
NA	TRBV14	TRBJ1-2	NA	TGTGCCAGCAGCGCCCAGGGCTATGGCTACACCTTC	CASSAQGYGYTF